These T cell receptor beta chains were read from a single sample in a study of T cell responses to AZD1222 COVID-19 vaccine. TCRdb's table, derived via immunoSEQ multiplex PCR, lists solely in-frame clones and lacks some. The top ten hold more than 1.5% of the sample, which has about 100,000 clones, around nine tenths seen once. Specimen: peripheral blood, collected on day 0 of AZD1222 vaccination. These receptor sequences come from an adult in good health. The CDR3 runs from the conserved cysteine through the conserved F or W. A D gene is named only where the DNA matches it firmly. Clone sizes are given selectively: once, few, many, or a class where the clone is expanded.

V: TRBV10-3; J: TRBJ1-3; D: TRBD1; length: 14; size: NA; DNA: TGTGCCATCGGACAGGGGGCGTCTGGAAACACCATATATTTT; CDR3: CAIGQGASGNTIYF
V: TRBV30; J: TRBJ2-3; D: NA; length: 14; size: NA; DNA: TGTGCCTGGAGTCAGGGGCGGTGGGTAGATACGCAGTATTTT; CDR3: CAWSQGRWVDTQYF
V: TRBV7-9; J: TRBJ1-1; D: NA; length: 16; size: NA; DNA: TGTGCCAGCAGCTCCTTATCCCGACACAAGAACACTGAAGCTTTCTTT; CDR3: CASSSLSRHKNTEAFF
V: TRBV7-2; J: TRBJ1-5; D: TRBD1; length: 16; size: once; DNA: TGTGCCAGCAGCTTAAGAGAGGGAGGGGGCGGACAGCCCCAGCATTTT; CDR3: CASSLREGGGGQPQHF
V: TRBV7-8; J: TRBJ2-1; D: NA; length: 15; size: NA; DNA: TGTGCCAGCAGCTTAGTGGGGGGATCTATGAATGAGCAGTTCTTC; CDR3: CASSLVGGSMNEQFF
V: TRBV3-1/TRBV3-2; J: TRBJ1-2; D: NA; length: 13; size: NA; DNA: TGTGCCAGCAGCCCATCGGGGATAGATGGCTACACCTTC; CDR3: CASSPSGIDGYTF
V: TRBV19; J: TRBJ2-1; D: NA; length: 15; size: NA; DNA: TGTGCCAGTAGTATGTTTTCAGGGGTAAACAATGAGCAGTTCTTC; CDR3: CASSMFSGVNNEQFF
V: TRBV28; J: TRBJ1-4; D: TRBD1; length: 16; size: NA; DNA: TGTGCCAGCAGTCTACAGGGGCACAGTGCTAATGAAAAACTGTTTTTT; CDR3: CASSLQGHSANEKLFF
V: TRBV28; J: TRBJ2-5; D: NA; length: 12; size: NA; DNA: TGTGCCAGCAGTTTATGGGGGGAGACCCAGTACTTC; CDR3: CASSLWGETQYF
V: TRBV5-1; J: TRBJ1-1; D: NA; length: 14; size: once; DNA: TGCGCTACCAGCGAGGGTGAGTGGGGGACTGAAGCTTTCTTT; CDR3: CATSEGEWGTEAFF
V: TRBV29-1; J: TRBJ1-2; D: TRBD1; length: 15; size: once; DNA: TGCAGCGTTTCGAATACTTTGGACAGGGCCTATGGCTACACCTTC; CDR3: CSVSNTLDRAYGYTF
V: TRBV28; J: TRBJ1-5; D: TRBD1; length: 15; size: once; DNA: TGTGCCAGCCAGCTCCCCGGGACAGGGAATCAGCCCCAGCATTTT; CDR3: CASQLPGTGNQPQHF
V: TRBV7-3; J: TRBJ2-1; D: TRBD2; length: 16; size: NA; DNA: TGTGCCAGCAGCCCTCAACTAGCGGGGGCCTACAATGAGCAGTTCTTC; CDR3: CASSPQLAGAYNEQFF
V: TRBV3-1/TRBV3-2; J: TRBJ1-4; D: NA; length: 14; size: NA; DNA: TGTGCCAGCAGCCAATACAGGGACGATGAAAAACTGTTTTTT; CDR3: CASSQYRDDEKLFF
V: TRBV10-3; J: TRBJ1-2; D: NA; length: 13; size: NA; DNA: TGTGCCATCAGTGAGTCGTCCGTCTATGGCTACACCTTC; CDR3: CAISESSVYGYTF
V: TRBV7-3; J: TRBJ2-3; D: TRBD1; length: 16; size: NA; DNA: TGTGCCAGCAGCCCCCAGACAGGGGGCGGCACAGATACGCAGTATTTT; CDR3: CASSPQTGGGTDTQYF
V: TRBV19; J: TRBJ1-1; D: TRBD1; length: 13; size: once; DNA: TGTGCCAGTAGGGACAGGGTGAACACTGAAGCTTTCTTT; CDR3: CASRDRVNTEAFF
V: TRBV6-1; J: TRBJ2-1; D: NA; length: 13; size: NA; DNA: TGTGCCAGCAGTGAGGAATTTCACAATGAGCAGTTCTTC; CDR3: CASSEEFHNEQFF
V: TRBV29-1; J: TRBJ2-5; D: NA; length: 14; size: NA; DNA: TGCAGCGTTGAGGCCCTCCTAGAACGGGAGACCCAGTACTTC; CDR3: CSVEALLERETQYF
V: TRBV20-1; J: TRBJ2-3; D: NA; length: 14; size: NA; DNA: TGCAGTGCTAGTCCGATGGGTTATATGGATACGCAGTATTTT; CDR3: CSASPMGYMDTQYF